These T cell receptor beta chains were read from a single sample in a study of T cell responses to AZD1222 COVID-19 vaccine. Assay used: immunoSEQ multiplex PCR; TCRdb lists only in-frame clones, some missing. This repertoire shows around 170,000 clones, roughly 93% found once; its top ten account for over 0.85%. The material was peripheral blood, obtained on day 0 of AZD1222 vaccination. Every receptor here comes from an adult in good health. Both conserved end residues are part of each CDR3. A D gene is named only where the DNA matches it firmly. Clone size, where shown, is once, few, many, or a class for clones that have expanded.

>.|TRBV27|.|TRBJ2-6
TGTGCCAGCAGTTTATCGTGGGGTATCTGGACCTCTGGGGCCAACGTCCTGACTTTC
CASSLSWGIWTSGANVLTF
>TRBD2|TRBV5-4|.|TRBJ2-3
TGTGCCAGCAGCCGGACTAGCGGGGGGGTATCAGATACGCAGTATTTT
CASSRTSGGVSDTQYF
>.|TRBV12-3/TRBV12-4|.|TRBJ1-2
TGTGCCAGCAGGTCCGGGCCCGGCTACACCTTC
CASRSGPGYTF
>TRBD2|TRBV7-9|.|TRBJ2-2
TGTGCCAGCAGCCAAAGACTAGCGGCAACCGGGGAGCTGTTTTTT
CASSQRLAATGELFF
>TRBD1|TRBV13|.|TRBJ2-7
TGTGCCAGCAGCTACCAACAGGGGGCGAGTCACGAGCAGTACTTC
CASSYQQGASHEQYF
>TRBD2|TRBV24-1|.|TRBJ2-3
TGTGCCACCAGTGATTTGATCGGCGGGAGCCTAACAGATACGCAGTATTTT
CATSDLIGGSLTDTQYF
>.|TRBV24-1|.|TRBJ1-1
TGTGCCACCAGCCCCTTGAACACTGAAGCTTTCTTT
CATSPLNTEAFF
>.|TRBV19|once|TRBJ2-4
TGTGCCAGTAGTAGTCCCCGGACATTATGGTACTTC
CASSSPRTLWYF
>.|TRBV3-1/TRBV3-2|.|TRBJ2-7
TGTGCCAGCAGCCAAGGGGAGGCCTACGAGCAGTACTTC
CASSQGEAYEQYF
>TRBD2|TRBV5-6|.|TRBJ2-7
TGTGCCAGCAGCTCGGGACTACCCCTCCCCGAGCAGTACTTC
CASSSGLPLPEQYF
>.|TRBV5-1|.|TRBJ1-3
TGCGCCAGCAGCGTCAACACACAGGGCTCTGGAAACACCATATATTTT
CASSVNTQGSGNTIYF
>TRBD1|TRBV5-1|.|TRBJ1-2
TGCGCCAGCAGCTCTGGACAGGGTCACGGCTATGGCTACACCTTC
CASSSGQGHGYGYTF
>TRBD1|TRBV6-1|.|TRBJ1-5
TGTGCCAGCAGTGTCAGGGGGACACTTAGCAATCAGCCCCAGCATTTT
CASSVRGTLSNQPQHF
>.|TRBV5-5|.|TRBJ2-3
TGTGCCAGCAGCTTGGGTCTGGTGGGCGCAGATACGCAGTATTTT
CASSLGLVGADTQYF
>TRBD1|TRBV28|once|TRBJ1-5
TGTGCCAGCACCTTGGACAGGGAGATAAATCAGCCCCAGCATTTT
CASTLDREINQPQHF
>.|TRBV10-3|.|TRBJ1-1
TGTGCCATCAGGTCCGCGGGGGCTGAAGCTTTCTTT
CAIRSAGAEAFF
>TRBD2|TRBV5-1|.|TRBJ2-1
TGCGCCAGCAGCTTGGCCCCCCCCGGCGCGGGAGGGCCGAATGAGCAGTTCTTC
CASSLAPPGAGGPNEQFF
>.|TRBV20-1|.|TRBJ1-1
TGCAGTGCTAGAGGGCGTGGTGAAGCTTTCTTT
CSARGRGEAFF
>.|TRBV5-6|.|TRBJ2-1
TGTGCCAGCAGCCCGGCTGGACGGAACAATGAGCAGTTCTTC
CASSPAGRNNEQFF
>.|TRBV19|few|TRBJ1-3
TGTGCCAGTAGCCGGACCGGGATCTCTGGAAACACCATATATTTT
CASSRTGISGNTIYF
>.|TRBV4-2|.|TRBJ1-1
TGTGCCAGCAGCCAAGAACGGCGGGGTAACACTGAAGCTTTCTTT
CASSQERRGNTEAFF
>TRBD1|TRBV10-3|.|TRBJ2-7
TGTGCCATCAGTGGGGGACAGGTGTCCTACGAGCAGTACTTC
CAISGGQVSYEQYF
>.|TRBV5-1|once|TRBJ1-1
TGCGCCAGTAACGGAGACATGAACACTGAAGCTTTCTTT
CASNGDMNTEAFF
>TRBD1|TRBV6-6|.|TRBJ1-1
TGTGCCAGCAGTTACATCCAGGGGGGTATACCTGAAGCTTTCTTT
CASSYIQGGIPEAFF
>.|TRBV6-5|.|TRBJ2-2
TGTGCCAGCCCGCGAGTGAACACCGGGGAGCTGTTTTTT
CASPRVNTGELFF
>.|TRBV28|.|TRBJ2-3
TGTGCCAGCAGTTCTTTAACAGATACGCAGTATTTT
CASSSLTDTQYF
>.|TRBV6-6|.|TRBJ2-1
TGTGCCAGCAGTGGGCGGGCCAAGGGGTACAATGAGCAGTTCTTC
CASSGRAKGYNEQFF
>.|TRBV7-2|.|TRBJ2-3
TGTGCCAGCAGCCCATCGACATGGTCGGATACGCAGTATTTT
CASSPSTWSDTQYF
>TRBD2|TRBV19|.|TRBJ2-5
TGTGCCAGTAGTTCCCTAGCGGGAGATAGGGAAGAGACCCAGTACTTC
CASSSLAGDREETQYF
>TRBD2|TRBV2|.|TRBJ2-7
TGTGCCAGCAGTGAAGTTTCGGGAGGAGCCTACGAGCAGTACTTC
CASSEVSGGAYEQYF
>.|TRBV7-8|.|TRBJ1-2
TGTGCCAGCAGCTTAGCTAGCAGGGACTTCTATGGCTACACCTTC
CASSLASRDFYGYTF
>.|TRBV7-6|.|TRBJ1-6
TGTGCCAGCAGCTTGGAGGGCTTAAATTCACCCCTCCACTTT
CASSLEGLNSPLHF
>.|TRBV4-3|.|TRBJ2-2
TGCGCCAGCAGCCAAGATTCATCCGGGGAGCTGTTTTTT
CASSQDSSGELFF
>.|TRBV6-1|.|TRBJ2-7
TGTGCCAGCAGTGGGGAGGGACAGGCCGAGCAGTACTTC
CASSGEGQAEQYF
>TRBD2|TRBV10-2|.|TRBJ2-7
TGCGCCAGCAGTGAAAAGACTAGCGGGACCCACGAGCAGTACTTC
CASSEKTSGTHEQYF
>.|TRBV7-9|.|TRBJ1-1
TGTGCCAGCAGCCAAGATTTGTTTGGGGGTGGAACTGAAGCTTTCTTT
CASSQDLFGGGTEAFF
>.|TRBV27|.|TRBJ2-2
TGTGCCAGCAGTTCCCCCCCGTACGGGGAGCTGTTTTTT
CASSSPPYGELFF
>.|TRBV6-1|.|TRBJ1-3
TGTGCCAGCAGTGCGTTTGCATTCGGTTCTGGAAACACCATATATTTT
CASSAFAFGSGNTIYF
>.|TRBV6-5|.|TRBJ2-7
TGTGCCAGCAGTTACCAGGGTATCTCCTACGAGCAGTACTTC
CASSYQGISYEQYF